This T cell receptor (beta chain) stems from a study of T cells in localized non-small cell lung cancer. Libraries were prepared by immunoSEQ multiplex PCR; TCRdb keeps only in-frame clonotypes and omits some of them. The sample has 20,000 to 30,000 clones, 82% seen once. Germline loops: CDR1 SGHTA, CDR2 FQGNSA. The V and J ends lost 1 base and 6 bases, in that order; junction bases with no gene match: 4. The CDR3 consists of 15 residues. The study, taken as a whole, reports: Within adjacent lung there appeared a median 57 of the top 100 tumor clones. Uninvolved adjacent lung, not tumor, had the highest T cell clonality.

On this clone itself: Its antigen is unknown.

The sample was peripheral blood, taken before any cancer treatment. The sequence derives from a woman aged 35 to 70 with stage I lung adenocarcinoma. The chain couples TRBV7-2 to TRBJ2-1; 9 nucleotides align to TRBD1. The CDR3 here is CASSLGGTGPNEQFF. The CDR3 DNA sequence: TGTGCCAGCAGCTTAGGCGGGACAGGGCCCAATGAGCAGTTCTTC. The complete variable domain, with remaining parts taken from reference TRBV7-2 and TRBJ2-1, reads GAGVSQSPSNKVTEKGKDVELRCDPISGHTALYWYRQSLGQGLEFLIYFQGNSAPDKSGLPSDRFSAERTGGSVSTLTIQRTQQEDSAVYLCASSLGGTGPNEQFFGPGTRLTVL.